This T cell receptor (beta chain) derives from a study of immune evolution from preneoplasia to lung adenocarcinoma. The V and J ends lost 0 bases and 9 bases respectively, with 8 bases between them. CDR3 length equals 13 residues. Looked up from germline, CDR1 is MGHRA and CDR2 is YSYEKL. Generated by immunoSEQ multiplex PCR, the TCRdb table keeps only in-frame clones and is missing some. The data show over 30,000 clones, 74% seen once. Patients had resection in Japan or China between about 2014 and 2017. Nucleic acids came from premalignant or tumor cells enriched by macro-dissection. This clone came up once.

The rearrangement links TRBV4-1 to TRBJ2-2; a weak D match, TRBD2 (5 bases). What was sequenced was FFPE invasive lung adenocarcinoma tissue. The receptor comes from a person aged 55 to 70 with lung adenocarcinoma. The CDR3, as DNA: TGCGCCAGCAGCCAAGATGCGGGCCGGGAGCTGTTTTTT. Amino acid sequence: CASSQDAGRELFF.